This section outlines one T cell receptor (beta chain) sequence together with its context. The source of the sample is a study of human T cells and chemical hapten exposure. Each CDR3 protein gets one entry after TCRdb re-called the RACE reads with MiXCR. This sample has 150,000 to 200,000 distinct CDR3 sequences, with about 31% found just once. Time point meaning: pre-sensitization, week 0. As for treatment: therapeutic diphenylcyclopropenone sensitization with weekly scalp DPC. Per the germline V gene, CDR1 is MDHEN and CDR2 is SYDVKM. The CDR3 covers 14 residues. Losses at the gene ends were 6 bases for V and 1 base for J; bases not matched to a gene: 4.

This TCR derives from a woman aged 25 to 39 with alopecia areata. Some clones in this sample may be carry-over from other donors' samples. The chain carries TRBV28 and TRBJ2-7; 9 bases are a match to TRBD1. The sequencing here drew on whole blood, taken in connection with sensitization to the hapten diphenylcyclopropenone (DPC). The CDR3 sequence is CASRPGTGSYEQYF. The CDR3 DNA reads as TGTGCCAGCAGACCCGGGACAGGGTCCTACGAGCAGTACTTC.